This TCR beta chain was obtained from a study of T cells in Graves' hyperthyroidism and ophthalmopathy. This clonotype was detected ten times or more. TCR beta CDR3 regions were amplified from RNA transcripts. First-round RT-PCR of the TCR CDR3 relied on the HTBI primer set. One entry per CDR3 protein, called by TCRdb with MiXCR from the multiplex PCR reads. Of roughly 500,000 distinct CDR3 sequences listed, around 50% were seen once; the top ten hold about two fifths. The CDR3 consists of 14 residues. The V end was cut by 6 bases, the J end by 1 base, with 12 bases between. CDR1 and CDR2 from the germline V gene are DFQATT and SNEGSKA (reference sequence).

The specimen was peripheral blood or thyroid tissue (not recorded which). This chain links TRBV20-1 with TRBJ2-2; D may match TRBD1 or TRBD2 (6 bases each). The sequence was obtained from an adult woman with Graves' disease, either hyperthyroidism or ophthalmopathy (not recorded which). CDR3 loop: CSARKGGNTGELFF. The CDR3, as DNA: TGCAGTGCCAGGAAGGGGGGGAACACCGGGGAGCTGTTTTTT.